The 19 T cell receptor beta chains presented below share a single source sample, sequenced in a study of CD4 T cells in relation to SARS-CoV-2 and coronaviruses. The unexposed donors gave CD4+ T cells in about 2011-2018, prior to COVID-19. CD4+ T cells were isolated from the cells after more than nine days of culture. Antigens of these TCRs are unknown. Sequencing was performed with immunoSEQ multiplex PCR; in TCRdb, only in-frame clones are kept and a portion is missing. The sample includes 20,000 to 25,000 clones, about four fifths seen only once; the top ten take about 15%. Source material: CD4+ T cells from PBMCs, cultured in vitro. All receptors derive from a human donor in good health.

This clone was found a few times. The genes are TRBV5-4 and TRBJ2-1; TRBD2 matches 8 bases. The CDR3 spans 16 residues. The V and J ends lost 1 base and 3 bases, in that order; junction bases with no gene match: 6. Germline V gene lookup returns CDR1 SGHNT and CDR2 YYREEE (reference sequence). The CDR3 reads CASSLRLAGDYNEQFF. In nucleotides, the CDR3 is TGTGCCAGCAGCTTGAGGCTAGCGGGTGACTACAATGAGCAGTTCTTC.

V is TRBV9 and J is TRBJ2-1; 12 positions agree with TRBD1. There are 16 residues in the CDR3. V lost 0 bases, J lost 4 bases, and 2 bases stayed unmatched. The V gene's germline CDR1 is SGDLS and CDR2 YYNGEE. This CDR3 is CASSVGDRGLYNEQFF. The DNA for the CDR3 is TGTGCCAGCAGCGTAGGGGACAGGGGGCTTTACAATGAGCAGTTCTTC.

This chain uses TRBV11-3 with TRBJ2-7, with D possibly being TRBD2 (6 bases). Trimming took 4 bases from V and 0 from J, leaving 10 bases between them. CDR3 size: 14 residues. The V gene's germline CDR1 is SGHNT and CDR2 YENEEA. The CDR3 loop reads CASSSSASSYEQYF. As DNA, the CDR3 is TGTGCCAGCAGCTCTAGCGCGAGCTCCTACGAGCAGTACTTC.

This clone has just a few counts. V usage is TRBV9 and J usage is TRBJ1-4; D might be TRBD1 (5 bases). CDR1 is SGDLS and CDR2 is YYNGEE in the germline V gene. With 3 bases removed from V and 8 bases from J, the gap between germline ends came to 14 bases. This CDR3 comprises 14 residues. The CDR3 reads CASSETGLQEKLFF. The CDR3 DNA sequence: TGTGCCAGCAGCGAGACGGGACTTCAGGAAAAACTGTTTTTT.

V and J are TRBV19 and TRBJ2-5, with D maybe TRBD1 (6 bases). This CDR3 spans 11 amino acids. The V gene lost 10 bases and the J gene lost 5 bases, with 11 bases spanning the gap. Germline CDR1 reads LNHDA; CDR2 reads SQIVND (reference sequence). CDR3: CATKTGETQYF. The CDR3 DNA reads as TGTGCCACCAAAACAGGGGAGACCCAGTACTTC. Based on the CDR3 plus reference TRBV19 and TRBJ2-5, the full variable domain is DGGITQSPKYLFRKEGQNVTLSCEQNLNHDAMYWYRQDPGQGLRLIYYSQIVNDFQKGDIAEGYSVSREKKESFPLTVTSAQKNPTAFYLCATKTGETQYFGPGTRLLVL.

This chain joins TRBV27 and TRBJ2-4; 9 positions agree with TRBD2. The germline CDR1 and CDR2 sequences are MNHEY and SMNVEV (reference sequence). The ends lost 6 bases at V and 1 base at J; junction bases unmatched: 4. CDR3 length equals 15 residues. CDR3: CASSSGTSAKNIQYF. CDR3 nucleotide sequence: TGTGCCAGCAGCTCGGGGACTAGCGCCAAAAACATTCAGTACTTC.

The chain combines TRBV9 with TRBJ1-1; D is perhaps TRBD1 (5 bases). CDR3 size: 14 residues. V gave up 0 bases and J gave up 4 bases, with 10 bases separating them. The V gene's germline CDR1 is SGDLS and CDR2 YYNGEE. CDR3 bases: TGTGCCAGCAGCGTAGGGGGCGCCCGCACTGAAGCTTTCTTT. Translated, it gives CASSVGGARTEAFF.

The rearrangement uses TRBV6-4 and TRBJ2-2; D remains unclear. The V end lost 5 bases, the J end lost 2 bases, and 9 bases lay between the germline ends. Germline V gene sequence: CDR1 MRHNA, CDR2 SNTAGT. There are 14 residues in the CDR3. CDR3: CASSKTVNTGELFF. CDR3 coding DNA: TGTGCCAGCAGTAAGACGGTAAACACCGGGGAGCTGTTTTTT.

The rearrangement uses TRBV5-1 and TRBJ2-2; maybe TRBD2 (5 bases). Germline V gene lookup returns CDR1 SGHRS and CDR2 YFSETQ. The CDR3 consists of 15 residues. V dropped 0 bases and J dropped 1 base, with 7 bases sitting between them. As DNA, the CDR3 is TGCGCCAGCAGCTTGGGGCGGGTGAACACCGGGGAGCTGTTTTTT. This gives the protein CASSLGRVNTGELFF.

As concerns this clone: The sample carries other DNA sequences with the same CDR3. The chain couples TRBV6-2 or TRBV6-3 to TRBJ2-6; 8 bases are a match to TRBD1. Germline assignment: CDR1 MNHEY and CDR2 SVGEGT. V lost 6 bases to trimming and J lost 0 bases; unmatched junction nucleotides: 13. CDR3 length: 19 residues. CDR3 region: CASSSDRVVHNSGANVLTF. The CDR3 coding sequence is TGTGCCAGCAGCTCGGACAGGGTCGTACACAACTCTGGGGCCAACGTCCTGACTTTC.

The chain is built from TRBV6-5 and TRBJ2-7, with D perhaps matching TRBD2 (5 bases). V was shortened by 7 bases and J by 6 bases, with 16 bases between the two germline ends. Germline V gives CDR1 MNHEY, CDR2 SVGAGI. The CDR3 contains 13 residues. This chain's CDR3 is CASTVERAGEQYF. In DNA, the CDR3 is TGTGCCAGCACGGTCGAGAGGGCAGGCGAGCAGTACTTC.

The CDR3 sequence: CASTPLWRVGTGELFF. The CDR3 coding sequence is TGTGCCAGCACCCCATTATGGAGGGTGGGCACCGGGGAGCTGTTTTTT. The chain joins TRBV11-2 to TRBJ2-2, with D possibly TRBD2 on 6 matching bases. V lost 7 bases and J lost 4, with 19 bases in between. This CDR3 is built from 16 residues. Germline V gene data show CDR1 as SGHAT and CDR2 as FQNNGV.

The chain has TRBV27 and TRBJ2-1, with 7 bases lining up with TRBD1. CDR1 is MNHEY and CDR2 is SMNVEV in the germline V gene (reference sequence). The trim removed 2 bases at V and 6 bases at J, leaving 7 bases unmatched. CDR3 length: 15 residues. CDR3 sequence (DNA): TGTGCCAGCAGTTTACGACAGGGTATCCCCAATGAGCAGTTCTTC. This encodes CASSLRQGIPNEQFF.

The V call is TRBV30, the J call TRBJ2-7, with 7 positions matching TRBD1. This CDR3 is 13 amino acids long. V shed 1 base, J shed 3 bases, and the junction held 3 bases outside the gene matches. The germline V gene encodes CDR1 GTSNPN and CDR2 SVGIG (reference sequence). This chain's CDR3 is CAWSGDRVYEQYF. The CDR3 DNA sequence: TGTGCCTGGAGTGGTGACAGGGTCTACGAGCAGTACTTC.

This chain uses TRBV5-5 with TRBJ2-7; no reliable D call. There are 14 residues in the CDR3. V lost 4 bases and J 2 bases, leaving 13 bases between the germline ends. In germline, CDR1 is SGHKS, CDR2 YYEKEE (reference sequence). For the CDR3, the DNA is TGTGCCAGCAGCCCAGATACCCTTCCCTACGAGCAGTACTTC. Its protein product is CASSPDTLPYEQYF.

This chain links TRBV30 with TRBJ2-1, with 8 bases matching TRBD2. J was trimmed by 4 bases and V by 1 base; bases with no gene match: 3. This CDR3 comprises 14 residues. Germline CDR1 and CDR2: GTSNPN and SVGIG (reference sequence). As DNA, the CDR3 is TGTGCCTGGAGTGCTACTAGCGGATACAATGAGCAGTTCTTC. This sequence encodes CAWSATSGYNEQFF.

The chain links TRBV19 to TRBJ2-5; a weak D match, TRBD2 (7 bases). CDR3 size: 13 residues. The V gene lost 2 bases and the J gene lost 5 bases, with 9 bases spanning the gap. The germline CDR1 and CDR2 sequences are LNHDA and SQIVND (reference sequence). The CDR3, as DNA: TGTGCCAGTAGTATAACGGGGGGCGAGACCCAGTACTTC. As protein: CASSITGGETQYF.

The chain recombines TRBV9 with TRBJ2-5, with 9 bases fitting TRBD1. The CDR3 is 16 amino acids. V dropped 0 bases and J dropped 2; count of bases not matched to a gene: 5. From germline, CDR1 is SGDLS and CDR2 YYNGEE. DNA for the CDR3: TGTGCCAGCAGCGTAGGTGACAGGGGGAGTCAAGAGACCCAGTACTTC. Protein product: CASSVGDRGSQETQYF.

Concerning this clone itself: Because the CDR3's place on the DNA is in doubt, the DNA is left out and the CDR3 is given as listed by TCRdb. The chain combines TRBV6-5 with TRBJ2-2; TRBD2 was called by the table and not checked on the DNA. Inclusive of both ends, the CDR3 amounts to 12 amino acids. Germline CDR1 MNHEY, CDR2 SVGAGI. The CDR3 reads CASSFGAGELFF.